The rows below give T cell receptor beta chains drawn from one sample of a study of blood T cell repertoires in COVID-19. Some clones are missing from TCRdb's copy, which holds only in-frame ones; the method was immunoSEQ multiplex PCR. This table has more than 55,000 clones, roughly 89% appearing once. The sample was peripheral blood. The receptors were gathered from an elderly woman with acute or convalescent COVID-19. The CDR3 runs from the conserved cysteine through the conserved F or W. Fields, in order: D gene, V gene, clone size, J gene, CDR3 DNA, CDR3 protein. A D gene is named only where the DNA matches it firmly. Clone size is given for some rows only: seen once, a few or many times, or a class if the clone is expanded.

d_call: .; v_call: TRBV5-4; clone_size: .; j_call: TRBJ1-1; cdr3_nt: TGTGCCAGCAGCTTGGACGGGGCTGAAGCTTTCTTT; cdr3_aa: CASSLDGAEAFF
d_call: .; v_call: TRBV28; clone_size: .; j_call: TRBJ2-7; cdr3_nt: TGTGCCAGCAGTCTCTTCTACGAGCAGTACTTC; cdr3_aa: CASSLFYEQYF
d_call: .; v_call: TRBV19; clone_size: .; j_call: TRBJ1-5; cdr3_nt: TGTGCCAGTGGAATAGAGGGGAGCGGGCGCAATCAGCCCCAGCATTTT; cdr3_aa: CASGIEGSGRNQPQHF
d_call: TRBD1; v_call: TRBV5-4; clone_size: .; j_call: TRBJ1-6; cdr3_nt: TGTGCCAGCAGCTTCCGACAGGGAAATTCACCCCTCCACTTT; cdr3_aa: CASSFRQGNSPLHF
d_call: TRBD2; v_call: TRBV18; clone_size: .; j_call: TRBJ2-3; cdr3_nt: TGTGCCAGCTCACCCTCTAGCGGGAGTAATGCAGATACGCAGTATTTT; cdr3_aa: CASSPSSGSNADTQYF
d_call: TRBD2; v_call: TRBV19; clone_size: once; j_call: TRBJ2-2; cdr3_nt: TGTGCCAGTAGCGACCCCGGGAGGGGCACCGGGGAGCTGTTTTTT; cdr3_aa: CASSDPGRGTGELFF
d_call: TRBD1; v_call: TRBV11-2; clone_size: .; j_call: TRBJ2-1; cdr3_nt: TGTGCCAGCAGCTTCGGACAGGGAGGCTACAATGAGCAGTTCTTC; cdr3_aa: CASSFGQGGYNEQFF
d_call: .; v_call: TRBV7-9; clone_size: .; j_call: TRBJ1-2; cdr3_nt: TGTGCCAGCAGCTTAGCGGTAGGGAGCCAAGGCGGCTACACCTTC; cdr3_aa: CASSLAVGSQGGYTF
d_call: .; v_call: TRBV21-1; clone_size: .; j_call: TRBJ2-3; cdr3_nt: TGTGCCAGCAGCAAAGCAACGGTCCCCACAGCTACGCAGTATTTT; cdr3_aa: CASSKATVPTATQYF
d_call: .; v_call: TRBV20-1; clone_size: .; j_call: TRBJ1-3; cdr3_nt: TGCAGTGCTAGTCTGTCGAGCTCTGGAAACACCATATATTTT; cdr3_aa: CSASLSSSGNTIYF
d_call: TRBD1; v_call: TRBV2; clone_size: .; j_call: TRBJ1-5; cdr3_nt: TGTGCCAGCAGTGGGGCCGGACAGGAAAGGCAGCCCCAGCATTTT; cdr3_aa: CASSGAGQERQPQHF
d_call: TRBD1; v_call: TRBV6-1; clone_size: .; j_call: TRBJ2-7; cdr3_nt: TGTGCCAGCAGTGAAGCACGGGGACAGTTCGAGCAGTACTTC; cdr3_aa: CASSEARGQFEQYF
d_call: .; v_call: TRBV18; clone_size: .; j_call: TRBJ1-3; cdr3_nt: TGTGCCAGCTCACCAGCCGGGACAATAAGAAACACCATATATTTT; cdr3_aa: CASSPAGTIRNTIYF
d_call: .; v_call: TRBV9; clone_size: .; j_call: TRBJ2-3; cdr3_nt: TGTGCCAGCAGCGTAGCTGGGCTAGCCACAGATACGCAGTATTTT; cdr3_aa: CASSVAGLATDTQYF
d_call: .; v_call: TRBV5-4; clone_size: .; j_call: TRBJ2-2; cdr3_nt: TGTGCCAGCAGCTTGAACCGGGACACCGGGGAGCTGTTTTTT; cdr3_aa: CASSLNRDTGELFF
d_call: TRBD1; v_call: TRBV27; clone_size: few; j_call: TRBJ2-7; cdr3_nt: TGTGCCAGCAGTTTATTCGGGGACAGCTCCTACGAGCAGTACTTC; cdr3_aa: CASSLFGDSSYEQYF
d_call: .; v_call: TRBV21-1; clone_size: .; j_call: TRBJ2-1; cdr3_nt: TGTGCCGGCCAGGGGACCTACAATGAGCAGTTCTTC; cdr3_aa: CAGQGTYNEQFF
d_call: .; v_call: TRBV21-1; clone_size: few; j_call: TRBJ2-1; cdr3_nt: TGTGCCAGCATATGCGAGGGAAATGAGCAGTTCTTC; cdr3_aa: CASICEGNEQFF
d_call: .; v_call: TRBV28; clone_size: .; j_call: TRBJ1-1; cdr3_nt: TGTGCCAGCATCGGACAGAATGAAGCTTTCTTT; cdr3_aa: CASIGQNEAFF
d_call: .; v_call: TRBV24-1; clone_size: .; j_call: TRBJ1-5; cdr3_nt: TGTGCCACCAGTGACCGCGGAGAGCAGAATGAGGCCCAGCATTTT; cdr3_aa: CATSDRGEQNEAQHF
d_call: .; v_call: TRBV30; clone_size: .; j_call: TRBJ1-1; cdr3_nt: TGTGCCTGGAGTGTAGGACATGGCACTGAAGCTTTCTTT; cdr3_aa: CAWSVGHGTEAFF
d_call: TRBD2; v_call: TRBV13; clone_size: once; j_call: TRBJ2-1; cdr3_nt: TGTGCCAGCAGCACCCGGACTAGCGGCTCCTACAATGAGCAGTTCTTC; cdr3_aa: CASSTRTSGSYNEQFF
d_call: .; v_call: TRBV4-3; clone_size: .; j_call: TRBJ2-3; cdr3_nt: TGCGCCAGCAGCCAAGAAGGCAGGGGCACAGATACGCAGTATTTT; cdr3_aa: CASSQEGRGTDTQYF
d_call: TRBD2; v_call: TRBV12-3/TRBV12-4; clone_size: .; j_call: TRBJ2-1; cdr3_nt: TGTGCCAGTTATAGCGGGAGGAACGAGCAGTTCTTC; cdr3_aa: CASYSGRNEQFF
d_call: TRBD1; v_call: TRBV6-2/TRBV6-3; clone_size: .; j_call: TRBJ2-3; cdr3_nt: TGTGCCAGCAGTTATCTCCACAGGGGCCCCACATATACGCAGTATTTT; cdr3_aa: CASSYLHRGPTYTQYF
d_call: TRBD1; v_call: TRBV24-1; clone_size: .; j_call: TRBJ2-6; cdr3_nt: TGTGCCACCAGTACAGGGGTACGGGCCAACGTCCTGACTTTC; cdr3_aa: CATSTGVRANVLTF
d_call: .; v_call: TRBV5-1; clone_size: .; j_call: TRBJ2-3; cdr3_nt: TGCGCCAGCAGCCCCTTAAGCCGGGGAGTTGCCACAGATACGCAGTATTTT; cdr3_aa: CASSPLSRGVATDTQYF
d_call: .; v_call: TRBV6-5; clone_size: once; j_call: TRBJ1-1; cdr3_nt: TGTGCCAGCAGTTACCTCAGGATTATGAACACTGAAGCTTTCTTT; cdr3_aa: CASSYLRIMNTEAFF
d_call: TRBD1; v_call: TRBV6-6; clone_size: .; j_call: TRBJ1-6; cdr3_nt: TGTGCCAGCAGCTCTCCCGGGACAGGGGTATCACCCCTCCACTTT; cdr3_aa: CASSSPGTGVSPLHF